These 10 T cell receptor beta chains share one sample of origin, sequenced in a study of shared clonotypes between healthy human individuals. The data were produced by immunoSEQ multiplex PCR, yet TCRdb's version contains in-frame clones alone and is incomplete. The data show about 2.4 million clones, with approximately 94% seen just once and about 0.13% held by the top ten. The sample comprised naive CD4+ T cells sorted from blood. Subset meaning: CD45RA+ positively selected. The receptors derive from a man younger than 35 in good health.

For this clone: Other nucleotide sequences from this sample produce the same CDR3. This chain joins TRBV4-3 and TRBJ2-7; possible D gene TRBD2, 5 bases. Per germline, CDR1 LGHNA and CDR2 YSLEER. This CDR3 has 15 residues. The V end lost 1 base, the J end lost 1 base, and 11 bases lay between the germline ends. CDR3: CASSQGAGGSYEQYF. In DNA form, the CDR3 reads TGCGCCAGCAGCCAAGGGGCGGGTGGGTCCTACGAGCAGTACTTC.

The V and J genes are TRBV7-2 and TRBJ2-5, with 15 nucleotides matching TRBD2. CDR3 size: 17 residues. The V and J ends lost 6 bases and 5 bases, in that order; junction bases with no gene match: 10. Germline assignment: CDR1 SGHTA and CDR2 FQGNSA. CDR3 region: CASRGRTSGRAGETQYF. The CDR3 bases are TGTGCCAGCAGGGGTCGGACTAGCGGGAGGGCCGGGGAGACCCAGTACTTC. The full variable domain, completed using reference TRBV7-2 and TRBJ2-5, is GAGVSQSPSNKVTEKGKDVELRCDPISGHTALYWYRQSLGQGLEFLIYFQGNSAPDKSGLPSDRFSAERTGGSVSTLTIQRTQQEDSAVYLCASRGRTSGRAGETQYFGPGTRLLVL.

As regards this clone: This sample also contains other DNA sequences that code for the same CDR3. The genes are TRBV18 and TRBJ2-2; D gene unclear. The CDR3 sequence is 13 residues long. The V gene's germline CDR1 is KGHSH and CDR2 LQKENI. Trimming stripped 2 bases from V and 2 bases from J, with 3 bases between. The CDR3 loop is CASSPFNTGELFF. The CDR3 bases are TGTGCCAGCTCACCATTCAACACCGGGGAGCTGTTTTTT. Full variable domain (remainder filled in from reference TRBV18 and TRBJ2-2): NAGVMQNPRHLVRRRGQEARLRCSPMKGHSHVYWYRQLPEEGLKFMVYLQKENIIDESGMPKERFSAEFPKEGPSILRIQQVVRGDSAAYFCASSPFNTGELFFGEGSRLTVL.

The CDR3 loop is CAWNVGGGTDTQYF. The CDR3 DNA is TGTGCCTGGAACGTCGGGGGAGGCACAGATACGCAGTATTTT. V is TRBV30 and J is TRBJ2-3, with D tentatively TRBD2 (6 bases). V lost 4 bases to trimming and J lost 1 base, with 12 bases between them. The CDR3 is made up of 14 amino acids. The V gene's germline CDR1 is GTSNPN and CDR2 SVGIG (reference sequence).

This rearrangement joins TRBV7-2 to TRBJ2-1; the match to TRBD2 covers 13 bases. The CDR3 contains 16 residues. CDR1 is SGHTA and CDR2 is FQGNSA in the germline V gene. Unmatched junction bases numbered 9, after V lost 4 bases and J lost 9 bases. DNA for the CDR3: TGTGCCAGCAGCTCAGGACTAGCGGGAGCCGGAGGTGAGCAGTTCTTC. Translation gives CASSSGLAGAGGEQFF.

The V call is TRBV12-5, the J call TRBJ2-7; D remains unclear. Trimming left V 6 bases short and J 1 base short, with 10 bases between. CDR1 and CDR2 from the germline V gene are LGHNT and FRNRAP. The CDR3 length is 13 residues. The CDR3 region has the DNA TGTGCTAGTGGACCTGGCCAGTCCTACGAGCAGTACTTC. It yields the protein CASGPGQSYEQYF.

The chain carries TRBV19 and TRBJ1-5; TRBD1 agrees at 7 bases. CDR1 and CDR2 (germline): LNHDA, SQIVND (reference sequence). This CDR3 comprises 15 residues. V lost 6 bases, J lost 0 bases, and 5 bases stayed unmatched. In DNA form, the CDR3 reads TGTGCCAGTAGATCCACAGGGGTTAGCAATCAGCCCCAGCATTTT. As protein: CASRSTGVSNQPQHF. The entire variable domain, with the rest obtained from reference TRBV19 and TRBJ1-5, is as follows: DGGITQSPKYLFRKEGQNVTLSCEQNLNHDAMYWYRQDPGQGLRLIYYSQIVNDFQKGDIAEGYSVSREKKESFPLTVTSAQKNPTAFYLCASRSTGVSNQPQHFGDGTRLSIL.

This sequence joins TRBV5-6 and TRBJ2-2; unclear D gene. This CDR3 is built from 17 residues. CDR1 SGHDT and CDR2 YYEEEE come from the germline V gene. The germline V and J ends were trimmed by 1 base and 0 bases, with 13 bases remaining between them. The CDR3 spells CASSLRVVGPNTGELFF. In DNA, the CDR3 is TGTGCCAGCAGCTTGAGAGTCGTCGGGCCGAACACCGGGGAGCTGTTTTTT.

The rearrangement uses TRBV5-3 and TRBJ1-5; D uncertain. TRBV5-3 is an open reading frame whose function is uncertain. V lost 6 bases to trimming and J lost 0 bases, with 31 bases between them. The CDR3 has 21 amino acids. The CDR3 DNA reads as TGTGCCAGAAACTCTAGGGTTGGCGGGAGTTCTGAGCCCACTAGCAATCAGCCCCAGCATTTT. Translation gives CARNSRVGGSSEPTSNQPQHF.

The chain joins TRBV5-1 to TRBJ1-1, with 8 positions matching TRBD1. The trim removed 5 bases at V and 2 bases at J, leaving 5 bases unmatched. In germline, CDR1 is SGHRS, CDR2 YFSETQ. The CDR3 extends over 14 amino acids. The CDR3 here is CASRQGDPNTEAFF. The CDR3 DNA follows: TGCGCCAGCAGACAGGGGGATCCTAACACTGAAGCTTTCTTT.